The 26 T cell receptor beta chains in this list originate from one sample, sequenced in a study of cytomegalovirus exposure and HLA in healthy donors. PCR involved 60 Vbeta and 13 Jbeta primers. Assay used: immunoSEQ multiplex PCR; TCRdb lists only in-frame clones, some missing. This sample has about 160,000 clones, with more than 65% found just once. Sequencing was performed on PBMCs. These receptors came from a man in his thirties or forties in good health and CMV-seronegative.

The chain carries TRBV6-4 and TRBJ2-4, with 8 bases identical to TRBD1. This CDR3 is 14 amino acids long. Germline assignment: CDR1 MRHNA and CDR2 SNTAGT. Trimming cost V 6 bases and J 7 bases; bases outside gene matches: 8. This chain's CDR3 is CASSPQQGVNIQYF. CDR3 sequence (DNA): TGTGCCAGCAGCCCCCAACAGGGGGTGAACATTCAGTACTTC.

In its sample, this clone was seen once. The chain combines TRBV30 with TRBJ1-4, with 7 bases that match TRBD1. The V gene end was trimmed by 3 bases and the J gene end by 1 base; junction bases not matched to a gene: 5. Germline values: CDR1 GTSNPN, CDR2 SVGIG (reference sequence). This CDR3 spans 15 amino acids. CDR3 sequence reads: CAWRTRQGTNEKLFF. The CDR3 DNA reads TGTGCCTGGAGGACACGACAGGGAACTAATGAAAAACTGTTTTTT. Drawing the rest from reference TRBV30 and TRBJ1-4, the complete variable domain is SQTIHQWPATLVQPVGSPLSLECTVEGTSNPNLYWYRQAAGRGLQLLFYSVGIGQISSEVPQNLSASRPQDRQFILSSKKLLLSDSGFYLCAWRTRQGTNEKLFFGSGTQLSVL.

This chain joins TRBV11-3 and TRBJ2-5, with D tentatively TRBD2 (7 bases). CDR1 and CDR2 (germline): SGHNT, YENEEA. The CDR3 loop spans 14 amino acids. Trimming cost V 6 bases and J 2 bases, with 13 bases left between them. The DNA for the CDR3 is TGTGCCAGCAGTCTCGGGGGGCAACAAGAGACCCAGTACTTC. Translating gives CASSLGGQQETQYF.

A note on this clone: The junction and the germline gene differ at one end; a read error may be behind it. This chain connects TRBV7-9 to TRBJ1-2, with D unclear. This CDR3 is built from 15 residues. Germline CDR1 SEHNR, CDR2 FQNEAQ (reference sequence). The CDR3 coding sequence is TGTTCCAGCAGCCTCGCGGAGGCGGGCGGCTATGGCTACACCTTC. As protein: CSSSLAEAGGYGYTF. Full variable domain (rest looked up from reference TRBV7-9 and TRBJ1-2): DTGVSQNPRHKITKRGQNVTFRCDPISEHNRLYWYRQTLGQGPEFLTYFQNEAQLEKSRLLSDRFSAERPKGSFSTLEIQRTEQGDSAMYLCSSSLAEAGGYGYTFGSGTRLTVV.

This clone showed up just once. Different DNA sequences within this sample yield the same CDR3. V is TRBV25-1 and J is TRBJ1-6, with a weak D call TRBD1 (5 bases). V was shortened by 6 bases and J by 5 bases, with 8 bases between the two germline ends. Germline-derived CDR1 and CDR2 are MGHDK and SYGVNS. This CDR3 has 13 residues. The CDR3 region is CASRGLDNSPLHF. The CDR3 nucleotides are TGTGCCAGCAGGGGGCTCGATAATTCACCCCTCCACTTT.

The chain uses TRBV28 and TRBJ1-5, with D tentatively TRBD1 (5 bases). Trimming removed 10 bases at V and 3 bases at J, with 13 bases between. The CDR3 has 13 residues. The germline CDR1 and CDR2 sequences are MDHEN and SYDVKM. CDR3: CATNQGINQPQHF. CDR3 in DNA: TGTGCCACGAACCAGGGAATCAATCAGCCCCAGCATTTT.

This chain links TRBV5-4 with TRBJ2-1; 9 nucleotides agree with TRBD1. The CDR3 has 15 amino acids. The V and J ends lost 5 bases and 2 bases, in that order; junction bases with no gene match: 5. Germline CDR1 and CDR2: SGHNT and YYREEE (reference sequence). The CDR3 here is CASSHDRGTYNEQFF. Here the CDR3 DNA reads TGTGCCAGCAGTCACGACAGGGGGACCTACAATGAGCAGTTCTTC.

The genes are TRBV6-1 and TRBJ1-2; D not certain. The germline V and J ends were trimmed by 2 bases and 3 bases, with 16 bases remaining between them. Germline loops: CDR1 MNHNS, CDR2 SASEGT. CDR3 length: 16 amino acids. The CDR3 here is CASSESYGVGDYGYTF. CDR3 coding DNA: TGTGCCAGCAGTGAATCTTACGGGGTTGGGGACTATGGCTACACCTTC.

The chain is built from TRBV19 and TRBJ1-2; TRBD1 agrees at 9 bases. V trimming: 2 bases; J trimming: 5 bases; junction bases outside the gene matches: 3. The CDR3 is 14 residues long. Per the germline V gene, CDR1 is LNHDA and CDR2 is SQIVND (reference sequence). CDR3 residues: CASSISGTGYGYTF. The CDR3 DNA sequence: TGTGCCAGTAGTATATCCGGGACAGGGTATGGCTACACCTTC.

V is TRBV9 and J is TRBJ1-3; D not certain. The V gene lost 3 bases and the J gene lost 0 bases, with 7 bases spanning the gap. The CDR3 spans 14 residues. Germline CDR1 SGDLS, CDR2 YYNGEE. The CDR3 loop reads CASSGVLSGNTIYF. In DNA form, the CDR3 reads TGTGCCAGCAGCGGAGTCCTCTCTGGAAACACCATATATTTT.

The chain combines TRBV2 with TRBJ2-3; 12 nucleotides agree with TRBD2. The V gene end was trimmed by 8 bases and the J gene end by 4 bases; junction bases not matched to a gene: 16. Germline V gives CDR1 SNHLY, CDR2 FYNNEI. The CDR3 contains 18 residues. CDR3 DNA: TGTGCCAGCTCGCCCGGCACTAGCGGGGGGTCCAGATCAGATACGCAGTATTTT. Its translation is CASSPGTSGGSRSDTQYF.

This CDR3 is CASSQDLRLSSYEQYF. In DNA, the CDR3 is TGCGCCAGCAGCCAAGATCTGCGATTAAGCTCCTACGAGCAGTACTTC. This chain connects TRBV4-1 to TRBJ2-7; D remains ambiguous. The V and J ends lost 0 bases and 0 bases respectively, with 12 bases between them. Looked up from germline, CDR1 is MGHRA and CDR2 is YSYEKL. The length of the CDR3 is 16 residues.

This CDR3 reads CASTGTGVLPPPDEKLFF. CDR3 DNA: TGTGCCAGTACGGGGACAGGGGTCTTACCCCCGCCTGATGAAAAACTGTTTTTT. The chain has TRBV19 and TRBJ1-4; 10 bases line up with TRBD1. This CDR3 is built from 18 residues. The germline V gene has CDR1 LNHDA and CDR2 SQIVND (reference sequence). J gave up 6 bases and V 7 bases, and 17 bases lay outside the gene matches.

The genes are TRBV30 and TRBJ1-4; 8 positions match TRBD1. CDR3 length: 16 amino acids. The V segment lost 1 base and the J segment 0 bases; nucleotides outside the gene matches: 4. CDR1 is GTSNPN and CDR2 is SVGIG in the germline V gene (reference sequence). This CDR3 reads CAWSGPGQATNEKLFF. The DNA of the CDR3 is TGTGCCTGGAGTGGCCCGGGACAGGCAACTAATGAAAAACTGTTTTTT.

This clone was recorded only once. The rearrangement uses TRBV4-1 and TRBJ1-2, with 7 bases identical to TRBD1. Looked up from germline, CDR1 is MGHRA and CDR2 is YSYEKL. The junction had 5 bases not matched to a gene; V was cut back by 4 bases and J by 3 bases. The CDR3 covers 14 residues. The CDR3 DNA follows: TGCGCCAGCAGCCCCGGGCAGGGGGACTATGGCTACACCTTC. Protein sequence: CASSPGQGDYGYTF.

CDR3 residues: CASSYSGAGSTDTQYF. As DNA, the CDR3 is TGTGCCAGCAGTTACTCGGGGGCAGGAAGCACAGATACGCAGTATTTT. The J gene is TRBJ2-3, the V gene TRBV6-5, with TRBD1 as a possible D gene (6 bases). Germline V gene sequence: CDR1 MNHEY, CDR2 SVGAGI. This CDR3 comprises 16 residues. Trimming took 0 bases from V and 0 from J, leaving 10 bases between them.

The CDR3 protein is CASSLGRGGNTEAFF. For the CDR3, the DNA is TGTGCCAGCAGCTTAGGAAGAGGGGGAAACACTGAAGCTTTCTTT. The chain joins TRBV13 to TRBJ1-1; tentative D call: TRBD1 (6 bases). The CDR3 is 15 residues long. Deletions cut 0 bases from V and 2 bases from J, with 10 bases between. The germline CDR1 and CDR2 sequences are PRHDT and FYEKMQ (reference sequence).

The V and J genes are TRBV7-8 and TRBJ1-3, with D perhaps TRBD1 (5 bases). The CDR3 consists of 14 residues. The V gene lost 5 bases and the J gene lost 0 bases, with 8 bases spanning the gap. The V gene's germline CDR1 is SGHVS and CDR2 FQNEAQ. CDR3 protein: CASSAGRSGNTIYF. CDR3 nucleotides: TGTGCCAGCAGCGCAGGGCGCTCTGGAAACACCATATATTTT.

In its sample, this clone was seen a few times. V is TRBV28 and J is TRBJ2-7, with a tentative D call TRBD2 (5 bases). The CDR3 contains 13 residues. Trimming took off 3 bases at V and 9 bases at J, with 15 bases between the two ends. CDR1 MDHEN and CDR2 SYDVKM come from the germline V gene. The CDR3 region is CASSFPMGEGQYF. The CDR3 region has the DNA TGTGCCAGCAGTTTCCCCATGGGCGAGGGGCAGTACTTC.

There are a few counts of this clone. The V gene is TRBV30, the J gene TRBJ1-4; 11 bases align to TRBD1. The CDR3 totals 13 residues. V lost 3 bases to trimming and J lost 15 bases; unmatched junction nucleotides: 9. CDR1 GTSNPN and CDR2 SVGIG come from the germline V gene (reference sequence). CDR3 DNA sequence: TGTGCCTGGAGAGGGGACAGGGGGGCTTATATGTTTTTT. This gives the protein CAWRGDRGAYMFF.

The chain is built from TRBV7-9 and TRBJ2-4, with a possible D match to TRBD1 (6 bases). Germline loops: CDR1 SEHNR, CDR2 FQNEAQ (reference sequence). Deletions cut 1 base from V and 2 bases from J, with 9 bases between. CDR3 size: 15 residues. CDR3 nucleotide sequence: TGTGCCAGCAGCTTAGGACAGGAGACCAAAAACATTCAGTACTTC. It codes for CASSLGQETKNIQYF.

The chain uses TRBV30 and TRBJ2-2, with 9 nucleotides matching TRBD1. Germline V gives CDR1 GTSNPN, CDR2 SVGIG (reference sequence). This CDR3 contains 15 residues. J was trimmed by 7 bases and V by 2 bases; bases with no gene match: 8. CDR3 loop: CAWSPGQGWGGELFF. The CDR3 region has the DNA TGTGCCTGGAGTCCGGGACAGGGTTGGGGCGGGGAGCTGTTTTTT.

CDR3 DNA: TGTGCCAGCTCACCACCGGGACAGGGGTACGAGCAGTACTTC. Its protein is CASSPPGQGYEQYF. The chain uses TRBV18 and TRBJ2-7; TRBD1 agrees at 10 bases. The CDR3 is made up of 14 amino acids. Per germline, CDR1 KGHSH and CDR2 LQKENI. J was trimmed by 4 bases and V by 0 bases; bases with no gene match: 0.

The chain has TRBV9 and TRBJ2-1; 11 nucleotides align to TRBD1. CDR1 and CDR2 (germline): SGDLS, YYNGEE. Trimming at V came to 3 bases and at J to 9 bases, leaving 11 bases not matched to a gene. The CDR3 covers 16 residues. The CDR3 nucleotides read TGTGCCAGCAGCGGACCGGGACAGGGGGGAACGAGTGAGCAGTTCTTC. Amino acid sequence: CASSGPGQGGTSEQFF.

The chain is built from TRBV12-5 and TRBJ2-3, with 10 positions matching TRBD2. After removal of 7 bases from V and 4 bases from J, the junction contained 8 bases not matched to a gene. The CDR3 loop spans 15 amino acids. The germline CDR1 and CDR2 sequences are LGHNT and FRNRAP. CDR3 in amino acids: CASAPGLATPDTQYF. CDR3 DNA: TGTGCTAGTGCCCCGGGACTAGCGACGCCAGATACGCAGTATTTT.

The chain uses TRBV2 and TRBJ2-2; D is possibly TRBD1 (5 bases). Germline V gene data show CDR1 as SNHLY and CDR2 as FYNNEI. Deletions cut 6 bases from V and 9 bases from J, with 14 bases between. This CDR3 is 13 amino acids long. As DNA, the CDR3 is TGTGCCAGCAGGGACAACCACCGCTGGGAGCTGTTTTTT. This encodes CASRDNHRWELFF.